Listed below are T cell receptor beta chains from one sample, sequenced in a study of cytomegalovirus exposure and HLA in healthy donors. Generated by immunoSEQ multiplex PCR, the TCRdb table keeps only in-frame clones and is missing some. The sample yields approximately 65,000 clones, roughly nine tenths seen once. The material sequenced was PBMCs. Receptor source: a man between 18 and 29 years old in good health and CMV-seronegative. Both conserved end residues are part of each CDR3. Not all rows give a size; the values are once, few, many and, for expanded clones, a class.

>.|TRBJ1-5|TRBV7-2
CASSSWTDQPQHF
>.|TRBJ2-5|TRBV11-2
CASSLGPLGTQYF
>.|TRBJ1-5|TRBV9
CASSVHEVDQPQHF
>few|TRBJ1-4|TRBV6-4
CASSANTGTGEEKLFF
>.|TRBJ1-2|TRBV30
CAFLPTPGLENYGYTF
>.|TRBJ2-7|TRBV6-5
CASSYLKPLSSYEQYF
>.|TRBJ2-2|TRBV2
CASSREVVRSRTGELFF
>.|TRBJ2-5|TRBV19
CASSIRRIETQYF
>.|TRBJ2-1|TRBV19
CASRGGYNEQFF
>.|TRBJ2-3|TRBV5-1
CASSLAGGIIITDTQYF
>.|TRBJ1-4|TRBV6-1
CASSEWDGNRPTRGEKLFF
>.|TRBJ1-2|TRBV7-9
CASSSPQRTLYGYTF
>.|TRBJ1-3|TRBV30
CAWSLGGNTIYF
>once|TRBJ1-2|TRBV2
CASTRGTTSYGYTF
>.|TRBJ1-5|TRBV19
CASIGQGFGNQPQHF
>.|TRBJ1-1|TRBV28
CASSPAGPMNTEAFF
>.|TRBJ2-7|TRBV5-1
CASSLLLGTGSYEQYF
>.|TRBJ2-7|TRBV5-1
CASSLDGVTAYEQYF
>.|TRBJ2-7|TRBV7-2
CASSLFAFGLAGGSYEQYF
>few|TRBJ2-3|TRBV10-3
CAIGAGGPDTQYF
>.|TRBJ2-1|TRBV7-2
CASSLRNEQFF
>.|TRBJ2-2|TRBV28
CASADGMNTGELFF
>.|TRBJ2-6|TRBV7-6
CASSPGAGYSGANVLTF
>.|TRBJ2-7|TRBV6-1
CASSEGAVPTYEQYF
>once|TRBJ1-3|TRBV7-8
CASSPRTGEANTIYF
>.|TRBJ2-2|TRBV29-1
CSVGTGDGGELFF
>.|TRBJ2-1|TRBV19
CATAIYNEQFF
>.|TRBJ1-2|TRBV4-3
CASSESRAANYGYTF
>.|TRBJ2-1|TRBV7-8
CASSSFTGIAYNEQFF
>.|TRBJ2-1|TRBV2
CASSEVGSGKGGEQFF
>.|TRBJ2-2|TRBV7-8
CASSPGLAGASGELFF
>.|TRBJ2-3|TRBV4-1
CASSQEGSRGTDTQYF
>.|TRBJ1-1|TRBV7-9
CASSLVQGGTEAFF
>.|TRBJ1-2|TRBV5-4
CASREGTAPYGYTF
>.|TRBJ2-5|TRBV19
CASSTAGSRGETQYF